The rows below give T cell receptor beta chains drawn from one sample of a study of Graves' ophthalmopathy and Graves' hyperthyroidism. Each CDR3 protein gets one entry after TCRdb re-called the multiplex PCR reads with MiXCR. The sample carries approximately 210,000 distinct CDR3 sequences, about 32% recorded once. Input material: peripheral blood. The source of these receptors is a man aged 45 to 65 with Graves' ophthalmopathy. CDR3s include the opening cysteine and the closing phenylalanine or tryptophan. A D gene is named only where the DNA matches it firmly. For some rows the clone size is stated as once, few or many, or as a class when expanded; others skip it.

TRBV6-2/TRBV6-3,TRBJ2-7,-,many,TGTGCCAGCAGTTACCAGCAGGGGGGAAACGAGCAGTACTTC,CASSYQQGGNEQYF
TRBV7-8,TRBJ2-7,TRBD1,-,TGTGCCAGCAGCTTAGCAACAGGGGAGCTCTACGAGCAGTACTTC,CASSLATGELYEQYF
TRBV29-1,TRBJ1-1,TRBD1,-,TGCAGCGTCGTTGGACAGGGAGGGAGGATGAACACTGAAGCTTTCTTT,CSVVGQGGRMNTEAFF
TRBV30,TRBJ1-1,-,-,TGTGCCTGGAGCCCGACAGTGAACACTGAAGCTTTCTTT,CAWSPTVNTEAFF
TRBV12-3/TRBV12-4,TRBJ2-7,-,many,TGTGCCAGCAGGGACTCCAAGATGGGGCTCGAGCAGTACTTC,CASRDSKMGLEQYF
TRBV11-2,TRBJ1-5,TRBD1,-,TGTGCCAGCAGCTCCACCATGACAGGGGCCCATCAGCCCCAGCATTTT,CASSSTMTGAHQPQHF
TRBV6-1,TRBJ2-5,-,many,TGTGCCAGCAGTGAATTGAGACGGGAAGAGACCCAGTACTTC,CASSELRREETQYF
TRBV6-5,TRBJ2-7,-,many,TGTGCCAGTTCGATCAGGGCCTCAGGTACCTACGAGCAGTACTTC,CASSIRASGTYEQYF
TRBV19,TRBJ1-1,TRBD1,once,TGTGCCAGTAGTCCCCGGACAGGGGTGGGGAACACTGAAGCTTTCTTT,CASSPRTGVGNTEAFF
TRBV28,TRBJ2-4,-,many,TGTGCCAGCAGTTTTGTGGCAGGCCCTAAAAACATTCAGTACTTC,CASSFVAGPKNIQYF
TRBV14,TRBJ2-7,-,many,TGTGCCAGCAGCCAAGTGGGGTTCGAGTCCTACGAGCAGTACTTC,CASSQVGFESYEQYF
TRBV6-2/TRBV6-3,TRBJ2-7,-,-,TGTGCCAGCAGCTCCTGGACGTGGACCTACGAGCAGTACTTC,CASSSWTWTYEQYF
TRBV20-1,TRBJ2-7,-,many,TGCAGTGCTAGGGGCCACATCTCCCCCTACGAGCAGTACTTC,CSARGHISPYEQYF
TRBV25-1,TRBJ1-1,-,many,TGTGCCAGCAGTTCGTTACCACCGAACACTGAAGCTTTCTTT,CASSSLPPNTEAFF
TRBV28,TRBJ2-2,-,many,TGTGCCAGCACCGAAGGAGCCGGGGAGCTGTTTTTT,CASTEGAGELFF
TRBV11-1,TRBJ1-1,TRBD1,many,TGTGCCAGCAGCTCCACGGACCGGGACAGGGGTCGGACTGAAGCTTTCTTT,CASSSTDRDRGRTEAFF
TRBV6-1,TRBJ1-2,TRBD1,-,TGTGCCAGCAGTCCAGAGACAGGGGGGAGCTATGGCTACACCTTC,CASSPETGGSYGYTF
TRBV28,TRBJ1-2,TRBD1,many,TGTGCCAGCAGTCCCGACCCGGGACAGCTCCTTTGGGACGGCTACACCTTC,CASSPDPGQLLWDGYTF
TRBV28,TRBJ2-2,TRBD1,many,TGTGCCAGCAAAAGGACAGGGGCGCACACCGGGGAGCTGTTTTTT,CASKRTGAHTGELFF
TRBV6-1,TRBJ1-2,-,-,TGTGCCAGCAGCCCACAGGGATTTGGTATCGGCTACACCTTC,CASSPQGFGIGYTF
TRBV6-5,TRBJ1-5,-,many,TGTGCCAGCACCACCCTAGGGGCCGCTCAGCCCCAGCATTTT,CASTTLGAAQPQHF
TRBV6-1,TRBJ2-7,-,many,TGTGCCAGCAGAGCCCCGGGCGCATTGAGCTCCTACGAGCAGTACTTC,CASRAPGALSSYEQYF
TRBV9,TRBJ1-1,-,many,TGTGCCAGCAGCGTTCACAGGGAGTACGCTAGCACTGAAGCTTTCTTT,CASSVHREYASTEAFF
TRBV6-1,TRBJ1-2,-,-,TGTGCCAGCAGTGTGATAAGAACGGGTGGGAACTATGGCTACACCTTC,CASSVIRTGGNYGYTF
TRBV12-3/TRBV12-4,TRBJ2-7,TRBD2,-,TGTGCCAGCAGTGTCGGGACTAGTGGGGAGCAGTACTTC,CASSVGTSGEQYF
TRBV7-2,TRBJ2-7,-,-,TGTGCCAGCAGAGACACCGGGGCCCTCTACGAGCAGTACTTC,CASRDTGALYEQYF
TRBV19,TRBJ1-6,TRBD1,many,TGTGCCAGTAGTCCTACTCAACAGGGGCTGTATAATTCACCCCTCCACTTT,CASSPTQQGLYNSPLHF
TRBV12-3/TRBV12-4,TRBJ2-2,-,many,TGTGCCAGCACCCCCGACACGAACACCGGGGAGCTGTTTTTT,CASTPDTNTGELFF
TRBV10-3,TRBJ1-6,-,-,TGTGCCAGCAGTCCCCGGGGGAGTAATAATTCACCCCTCCACTTT,CASSPRGSNNSPLHF
TRBV29-1,TRBJ2-5,-,-,TGCAGCGCTGAAACACCTGGGGAGACCCAGTACTTC,CSAETPGETQYF
TRBV12-3/TRBV12-4,TRBJ1-3,-,-,TGTGCCAGCAGTCCGAGGACGTATTCTGGAAACACCATATATTTT,CASSPRTYSGNTIYF
TRBV6-5,TRBJ2-5,-,-,TGTGCCAGCAGTTACGGCACAGGCCTACAAGAGACCCAGTACTTC,CASSYGTGLQETQYF
TRBV29-1,TRBJ2-7,-,many,TGCAGCGTTGAATGCACCCCTAAGGGGCCCTACGAGCAGTACTTC,CSVECTPKGPYEQYF
TRBV24-1,TRBJ2-5,TRBD1,once,TGTGCCACCAGTGAGGCACAGGGGCGGTTAGGAGAGACCCAGTACTTC,CATSEAQGRLGETQYF
TRBV27,TRBJ2-7,TRBD1,-,TGTGCCAGCAGTCCTCGGACAGGGCACCGCTCCTACGAGCAGTACTTC,CASSPRTGHRSYEQYF
TRBV20-1,TRBJ2-7,-,many,TGCAGTGCTCGGGCCAACCATGGGGGGGAGCAGTACTTC,CSARANHGGEQYF
TRBV6-4,TRBJ2-2,-,many,TGTGCCAGCATACGGACGGACCCGAACACCGGGGAGCTGTTTTTT,CASIRTDPNTGELFF
TRBV6-2/TRBV6-3,TRBJ2-7,TRBD1,many,TGTGCCAGCAGCTCGGACAGGGGCGACGAGCAGTACTTC,CASSSDRGDEQYF
TRBV6-1,TRBJ2-5,TRBD1,few,TGTGCCAGCAGGACAGGGATAGGGGAGACCCAGTACTTC,CASRTGIGETQYF
TRBV5-4,TRBJ1-1,TRBD1,-,TGTGCCAGCAGCACATTGGGTAGGACAGGAGGCACTGAAGCTTTCTTT,CASSTLGRTGGTEAFF
TRBV7-2,TRBJ2-5,-,many,TGTGCCAGCAACCGCAACGGACCGCCGGAGACCCAGTACTTC,CASNRNGPPETQYF
TRBV10-3,TRBJ2-4,-,many,TGTGCCATCAGTGAGTCGGTCCTACTTCCTTCCAAAAACATTCAGTACTTC,CAISESVLLPSKNIQYF
TRBV29-1,TRBJ2-5,TRBD2,many,TGCAGCGTTGAACCACTAGCGGGAGTAGGGCAAGAGACCCAGTACTTC,CSVEPLAGVGQETQYF
TRBV10-3,TRBJ2-7,TRBD2,many,TGTGCCATGTCTACCGGGACTAGTCACTACGAGCAGTACTTC,CAMSTGTSHYEQYF
TRBV6-1,TRBJ1-1,-,-,TGTGCCAGCTGTACCACCGGGACTAACACTGAAGCTTTCTTT,CASCTTGTNTEAFF
TRBV20-1,TRBJ2-7,-,many,TGCAGTGCTAGAGAGATTGGCCCCCTTACCGAGCAGTACTTC,CSAREIGPLTEQYF
TRBV28,TRBJ2-7,-,many,TGTGCCAGCAGGCAATCGGTCGAGCAGTACTTC,CASRQSVEQYF
TRBV4-2,TRBJ2-7,-,many,TGTGCCAGCAAACGGGGGTCAGAGCTAGGGGACTCCTACGAGCAGTACTTC,CASKRGSELGDSYEQYF
TRBV10-3,TRBJ1-1,TRBD1,-,TGTGCCATCAGTAACCCGACAGGGGGTACGAGTGAAGCTTTCTTT,CAISNPTGGTSEAFF
TRBV15,TRBJ2-5,-,-,TGTGCCACCAGCATAATCCGGGGGCGCCGGGAGACCCAGTACTTC,CATSIIRGRRETQYF
TRBV19,TRBJ2-7,TRBD1,many,TGTGCCAGTAGTAACGGACAGGATTACGAGCAGTACTTC,CASSNGQDYEQYF